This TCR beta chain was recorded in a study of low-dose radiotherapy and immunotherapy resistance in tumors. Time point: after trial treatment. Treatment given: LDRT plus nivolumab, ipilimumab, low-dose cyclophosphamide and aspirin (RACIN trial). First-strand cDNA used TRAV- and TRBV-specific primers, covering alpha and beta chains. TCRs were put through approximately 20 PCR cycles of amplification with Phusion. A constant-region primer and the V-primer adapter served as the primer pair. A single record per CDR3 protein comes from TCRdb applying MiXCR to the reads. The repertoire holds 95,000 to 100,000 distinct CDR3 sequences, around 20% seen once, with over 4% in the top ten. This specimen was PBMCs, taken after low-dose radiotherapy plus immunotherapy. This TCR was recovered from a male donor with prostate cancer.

The CDR3 nucleotides are TGTGCCAGCAGTGACTCCTTCATGACTAGCCATGAGCAGTTCTTC. Translated: CASSDSFMTSHEQFF. The rearrangement links TRBV6-4 to TRBJ2-1, with 7 positions matching TRBD2. Per the germline V gene, CDR1 is MRHNA and CDR2 is SNTAGT. The CDR3 runs to 15 residues. Trimming removed 0 bases from V and 8 bases from J; junction bases left unmatched: 7.